Listed below are T cell receptor beta chains from one sample, sequenced in a study of T cells in Graves' hyperthyroidism and ophthalmopathy. TCRdb reprocessed the multiplex PCR reads with MiXCR, giving one entry per CDR3 protein. Of some 370,000 distinct CDR3 sequences in the sample, around an eighth were seen once. Sequences were obtained from blood. The receptors were sampled from a man in his forties or fifties with Graves' ophthalmopathy. CDR3s include the opening cysteine and the closing phenylalanine or tryptophan. The D gene is left open where the match is weak. A row's size may be missing; if present it is once, few, many or a size class.

TRBJ1-2,TRBV2,many,-,TGTGCCAGCAGTGAAGCGAGGTTGTTAGGTGGCTACACCTTC,CASSEARLLGGYTF
TRBJ1-5,TRBV20-1,-,-,TGCAGTGCTAGTCATTCCAGGTATCAGCCCCAGCATTTT,CSASHSRYQPQHF
TRBJ1-2,TRBV30,many,TRBD1,TGTGCCTGGAGTGAATCGGGACAGATGACCCCACCCTTC,CAWSESGQMTPPF
TRBJ1-2,TRBV12-3/TRBV12-4,-,-,TGTGCCAGCAGTTTCAAGGGTGACTACACCTTC,CASSFKGDYTF
TRBJ2-7,TRBV9,-,-,TGTGCCAGCAGCGCCTACAGGAGCTCCTACGAGCAGTACTTC,CASSAYRSSYEQYF
TRBJ1-1,TRBV20-1,many,-,TGCAGTGCTAGAGAGTTGACAGGGAACACTGAAGCTTTCTTT,CSARELTGNTEAFF
TRBJ2-2,TRBV9,-,TRBD1,TGTGCCAGCAGCTCGAGGACAGGGAGCACCGGGGAGCTGTTTTTT,CASSSRTGSTGELFF
TRBJ1-6,TRBV30,many,-,TGTGCCTGGAATCTTGGGGGGGCGCATTCACCCCTCCACTTT,CAWNLGGAHSPLHF
TRBJ2-3,TRBV30,-,-,TGTGCCTGGAGTGCCTTGGGGGCTACAGATACGCAGTATTTT,CAWSALGATDTQYF
TRBJ2-3,TRBV3-1,many,TRBD1,TGTGCCAGCAGCCCATACGGGACAGGGGGAACCGCTAGCACAGATACGCAGTATTTT,CASSPYGTGGTASTDTQYF
TRBJ1-5,TRBV24-1,few,TRBD1,TGTGCCACCGCGGAACAGGGGGTCAATCAGCCCCAGCATTTT,CATAEQGVNQPQHF
TRBJ2-5,TRBV15,few,TRBD1,TGTGCCACCAGCAGAGAAACAGGGGGCCGAGAGACCCAGTACTTC,CATSRETGGRETQYF
TRBJ2-1,TRBV15,-,-,TGTGCCACCAGCAGAGATTACCCCCCTAGGGAGCGTTATAGTAATGAGCAGTTCTTC,CATSRDYPPRERYSNEQFF
TRBJ2-7,TRBV12-3/TRBV12-4,many,TRBD2,TGTGCCAGCAGTTACAAAGGGACTAGCGGGATCGAGCAGTACTTC,CASSYKGTSGIEQYF
TRBJ1-6,TRBV10-3,many,TRBD1,TGTGCCATCAGTGATTTGGGGGTCCTGGGACAGAGTAATTCACCCCTCCACTTT,CAISDLGVLGQSNSPLHF
TRBJ2-7,TRBV30,-,-,TGTGCCTGGGGGAAGGGGACGTACGGCAGGGAAAAAGACGAGCAGTACTTC,CAWGKGTYGREKDEQYF
TRBJ2-7,TRBV12-3/TRBV12-4,-,-,TGTGCCAGCAGTTTCTTAGCGGAGGAGGTTAACGAGCAGTACTTC,CASSFLAEEVNEQYF
TRBJ2-7,TRBV5-1,many,-,TGCGCCAGCGGCGCTACCGGGAGCTCCTACGAGCAGTACTTC,CASGATGSSYEQYF
TRBJ1-2,TRBV7-9,few,TRBD1,TGTGCCAGCAGCTCCTGGGACAGGCGAGGCGATGGCTACACCTTC,CASSSWDRRGDGYTF
TRBJ2-4,TRBV29-1,-,TRBD2,TGCAGCGTTGCGTCGGGGGGATTAAACATTCAGTACTTC,CSVASGGLNIQYF
TRBJ2-2,TRBV2,few,-,TGTGCCAGCAAGAACACCGGGGAGCTGTTTTTT,CASKNTGELFF
TRBJ2-1,TRBV6-1,few,TRBD2,TGTGCCAGCGGCAAAGCGGGAGGGAACAATGAGCAGTTCTTC,CASGKAGGNNEQFF
TRBJ2-7,TRBV12-3/TRBV12-4,many,-,TGTGCCAGCTCGGGACTGGGCGTACGGCAGTACTTC,CASSGLGVRQYF
TRBJ2-1,TRBV20-1,many,-,TGCAGTGCTAGAGCCGGGACCGACTCCTACAATGAGCAGTTCTTC,CSARAGTDSYNEQFF
TRBJ1-2,TRBV11-2,many,-,TGTGCCAGCACCCCCGGAACAGGCTATGGCTACACCTTC,CASTPGTGYGYTF
TRBJ1-1,TRBV30,many,TRBD1,TGTGCCTGGACAGGGGGCGGCACTGAAGCTTTCTTT,CAWTGGGTEAFF
TRBJ2-6,TRBV12-3/TRBV12-4,many,-,TGTGCCAGCAGTTTTGGAGGAGCTGGGGCCAACGTCCTGACTTTC,CASSFGGAGANVLTF
TRBJ2-5,TRBV18,many,-,TGTGCCAGCTCACCACCCTCGAGTGAGACCCAGTACTTC,CASSPPSSETQYF
TRBJ1-1,TRBV28,many,-,TGTGCCACCGGGAGAATGAACACTGAAGCTTTCTTT,CATGRMNTEAFF
TRBJ2-3,TRBV29-1,many,TRBD2,TGCAGCGTTGGGCAGGGGCTCTGGACTAGCGAATCCCCAGATACGCAGTATTTT,CSVGQGLWTSESPDTQYF
TRBJ1-3,TRBV7-9,few,-,TGTGCCAGCAGCTGGGCGGACAACACCATATATTTT,CASSWADNTIYF
TRBJ2-1,TRBV27,few,-,TGTGCCAGCAGTCCACGGACAGACAATGAGCAGTTCTTC,CASSPRTDNEQFF
TRBJ1-1,TRBV12-3/TRBV12-4,-,TRBD1,TGTGCCAGCAGTCACGGACAGGGCCGCACTGAAGCTTTCTTT,CASSHGQGRTEAFF
TRBJ2-1,TRBV24-1,-,-,TGTGCCACCAGTGACTCAGGCTCCCAGAGGGATGAGCAGTTCTTC,CATSDSGSQRDEQFF
TRBJ2-1,TRBV28,many,-,TGTGCCAGCAGTCCCCCGGTTAGGGCCCCCTTGCAGTTCTTC,CASSPPVRAPLQFF
TRBJ2-5,TRBV5-1,-,-,TGCGCCAGCAGCCCGGGACCGAGAAAAGAGACCCAGTACTTC,CASSPGPRKETQYF
TRBJ2-3,TRBV7-9,few,TRBD1,TGTGCCAGCGAAGGAGACAGGGGGCGAGCAGATACGCAGTATTTT,CASEGDRGRADTQYF
TRBJ1-5,TRBV20-1,few,-,TGCAGTGCTACCAGGGACTATAGCAATCAGCCCCAGCATTTT,CSATRDYSNQPQHF
TRBJ1-6,TRBV9,many,-,TGTGCCAGCAGCGTAGTCGACGGACCTCATTCACCCCTCCACTTT,CASSVVDGPHSPLHF
TRBJ2-3,TRBV27,-,TRBD1,TGTGCCAGCAGTAGAGGGGGCACAGGTACGCAGTATTTT,CASSRGGTGTQYF
TRBJ2-5,TRBV11-2,many,-,TGTGCCAGCACCCTCCAGGACCGGTTAGAGACCCAGTACTTC,CASTLQDRLETQYF
TRBJ2-7,TRBV30,many,-,TGTGCCTGGAGTGTAGTTCCCGACAATTCCTACGAGCAGTACTTC,CAWSVVPDNSYEQYF
TRBJ2-2,TRBV2,-,-,TGTGCCAGCAGTGCCTCCATTTTAGCCGGGGAGCTGTTTTTT,CASSASILAGELFF
TRBJ2-3,TRBV12-3/TRBV12-4,-,TRBD2,TGTGCCAGCAGTTTGGGGACTAGCGGGAGGTCCCACCCGTACACAGATACGCAGTATTTT,CASSLGTSGRSHPYTDTQYF
TRBJ2-2,TRBV20-1,few,TRBD2,TGCAGTGCTCACGGGGAGGGCCAGGCCGGGGAGCTGTTTTTT,CSAHGEGQAGELFF
TRBJ2-3,TRBV6-1,many,TRBD2,TGTGCCAGCAGCGAATATGGGAGGCTAGCGGGAGCCGGAAGCACAGATACGCAGTATTTT,CASSEYGRLAGAGSTDTQYF
TRBJ1-1,TRBV3-1,once,TRBD1,TGTGCCAGCAGCCTACGACAGGGGGCGACTTTCTTT,CASSLRQGATFF
TRBJ2-7,TRBV20-1,many,TRBD2,TGCAGTGCAGTTACTAGCGGTTTTACCTACGAGCAGTACTTC,CSAVTSGFTYEQYF
TRBJ2-3,TRBV19,many,TRBD1,TGTGCCAGTAGTACCAAAGGACAGGGGATAGATACGCAGTATTTT,CASSTKGQGIDTQYF
TRBJ2-1,TRBV4-1,few,-,TGCGCCAGCAGCCAAGGGAGGGGGAGGGCCGACAATGAGCAGTTCTTC,CASSQGRGRADNEQFF
TRBJ1-2,TRBV5-1,few,TRBD1,TGCGCCAGCAGACCGGGACAGGGGAATGGCTACACCTTC,CASRPGQGNGYTF
TRBJ2-1,TRBV20-1,many,TRBD2,TGCAGTGCTAGCTGGGCTAGCGGGAGGAGGAACAATGAGCAGTTCTTC,CSASWASGRRNNEQFF
TRBJ2-7,TRBV29-1,many,-,TGCAGCGTTGACAGGGGTTACGAGCAGTACTTC,CSVDRGYEQYF
TRBJ1-1,TRBV5-8,many,-,TGTGCCAGCAGCTTGGAAGCCGGACAAATTAACACTGAAGCTTTCTTT,CASSLEAGQINTEAFF
TRBJ2-1,TRBV7-2,-,-,TGTGCCAGCAGCGGCGGACCCGGGGGCGAGCAGTTCTTC,CASSGGPGGEQFF
TRBJ2-1,TRBV20-1,-,TRBD2,TGCAGTGCTAGTGGGGGACTAGCGGGAGCCAATGAGCAGTTCTTC,CSASGGLAGANEQFF
TRBJ2-3,TRBV5-6,many,-,TGTGCCAGCAGCTTGGGCCCCCCAGGGACAGATACGCAGTATTTT,CASSLGPPGTDTQYF
TRBJ1-5,TRBV5-1,few,TRBD1,TGCGCCAGCAGCCTCGGGACAGGGATTTTGGGGCGGGAGAATCAGCCCCAGCATTTT,CASSLGTGILGRENQPQHF
TRBJ1-5,TRBV6-2/TRBV6-3,-,-,TGTGCCAGCAGTACTTACGGGACTCGGCATTTT,CASSTYGTRHF